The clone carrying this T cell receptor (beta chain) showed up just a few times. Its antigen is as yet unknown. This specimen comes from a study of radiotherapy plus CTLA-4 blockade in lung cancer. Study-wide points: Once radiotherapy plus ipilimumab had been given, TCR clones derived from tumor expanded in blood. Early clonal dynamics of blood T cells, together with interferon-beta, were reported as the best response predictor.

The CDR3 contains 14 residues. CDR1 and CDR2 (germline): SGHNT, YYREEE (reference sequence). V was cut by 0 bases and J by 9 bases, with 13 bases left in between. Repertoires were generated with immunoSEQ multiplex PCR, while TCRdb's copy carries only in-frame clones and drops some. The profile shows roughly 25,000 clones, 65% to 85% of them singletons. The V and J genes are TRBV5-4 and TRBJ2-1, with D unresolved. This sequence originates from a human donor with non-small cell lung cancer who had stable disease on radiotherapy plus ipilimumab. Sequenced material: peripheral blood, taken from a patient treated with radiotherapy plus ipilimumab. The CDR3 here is CASSLGGRGSEQFF. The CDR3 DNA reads TGTGCCAGCAGCTTGGGGGGTAGAGGATCTGAGCAGTTCTTC. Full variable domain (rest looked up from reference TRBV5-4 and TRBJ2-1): ETGVTQSPTHLIKTRGQQVTLRCSSQSGHNTVSWYQQALGQGPQFIFQYYREEENGRGNFPPRFSGLQFPNYSSELNVNALELDDSALYLCASSLGGRGSEQFFGPGTRLTVL.